These T cell receptor beta chains were read from a single sample in a study of cytomegalovirus exposure and HLA in healthy donors. Assay used: immunoSEQ multiplex PCR; TCRdb lists only in-frame clones, some missing. The table has fewer than 200,000 clones, 80% to 90% seen once; the top ten hold 0.75% to 0.9%. Sequences were obtained from PBMCs. These TCRs come from a woman aged 18 to 35 in good health and CMV-seronegative. Both conserved end residues are trimmed from each CDR3. D genes are given only for firm matches.

J gene | V gene | D gene | CDR3 protein
TRBJ1-5 | TRBV28 | TRBD1 | ASSRQGDNQPQH
TRBJ2-5 | TRBV15 | - | ATSRDKLETQY
- | TRBV6-1 | - | ASSEAHYTYEQY
TRBJ2-1 | TRBV19 | TRBD2 | ASSLRTSGYNEQF
TRBJ2-1 | TRBV27 | - | ASSLSGDNEQF
TRBJ2-1 | TRBV19 | TRBD1 | ASSRQGGYEQF
TRBJ1-1 | TRBV19 | - | ASSIDRETEAF
TRBJ2-1 | TRBV7-2 | - | ASSLKGSLEQF
TRBJ2-1 | TRBV6-5 | TRBD1 | ASSYTYDRGEQF
TRBJ2-2 | TRBV29-1 | TRBD1 | SVGYGTGGTGELF